This entry lists 7 T cell receptor beta chains sequenced from one sample in a study of T-cell memory formation after mild COVID-19. TCRdb reanalysed the 5' RACE reads using MiXCR and keeps one entry per CDR3 protein. The sample includes hundreds of thousands of distinct CDR3 sequences, about 20% of them seen just once. The sample comprised PBMCs or a T cell subset sorted from them (not recorded which). Source of these receptors: an adult woman who had mild COVID-19 (a few samples of this study predate the infection). Cell type and time point are not known.

The chain is built from TRBV7-9 and TRBJ1-1; D unclear. Trimming removed 2 bases from V and 4 bases from J, with 11 bases in between. CDR1 is SEHNR, CDR2 FQNEAQ, per germline (reference sequence). The CDR3 has 14 residues. The CDR3 loop is CASSLREVSTEAFF. The CDR3 DNA reads TGTGCCAGCAGCTTAAGGGAGGTTAGCACTGAAGCTTTCTTT.

This clonotype was seen a handful of times. The chain has TRBV6-2 or TRBV6-3 and TRBJ2-7; the match to TRBD2 covers 9 bases. Germline CDR1 MNHEY, CDR2 SVGEGT. This CDR3 has 16 residues. V lost 6 bases and J lost 4; bases outside the gene matches: 13. DNA for the CDR3: TGTGCCAGCAGCCCAGGCTTTGGCGGGAGGGCTTACGAGCAGTACTTC. It is translated as CASSPGFGGRAYEQYF.

The genes are TRBV5-1 and TRBJ1-1; perhaps TRBD1 as D (5 bases). V dropped 3 bases and J dropped 4 bases, with 13 bases sitting between them. Germline CDR1 reads SGHRS; CDR2 reads YFSETQ. CDR3 size: 14 residues. The CDR3 reads CASSSGTPLTEAFF. CDR3 sequence (DNA): TGCGCCAGCAGCTCCGGGACCCCGCTCACTGAAGCTTTCTTT.

This clonotype was found a few times. DNA for the CDR3: TGTGCCAGCAGTGAAAGGCCTTCGGAGGATGGCTACACCTTC. Translated: CASSERPSEDGYTF. The chain recombines TRBV6-1 with TRBJ1-2; D not certain. This CDR3 region has 14 residues. CDR1 and CDR2 from the germline V gene are MNHNS and SASEGT. V lost 2 bases, J lost 6 bases, and 13 bases lay in between.

The CDR3 nucleotides are TGTGCCACCAGTCTGGGAGGAGAAGTCGGGGAGCTGTTTTTT. Translated, it gives CATSLGGEVGELFF. The chain is built from TRBV24-1 and TRBJ2-2, with D perhaps matching TRBD2 (6 bases). V was trimmed by 6 bases and J by 7 bases, leaving 14 bases between them. The CDR3 covers 14 residues. Germline assignment: CDR1 KGHDR and CDR2 SFDVKD.

This clonotype was counted only a few times. The rearrangement uses TRBV6-5 and TRBJ1-1; D remains unclear. Germline-derived CDR1 and CDR2 are MNHEY and SVGAGI. CDR3 length equals 13 residues. Trimming stripped 5 bases from V and 1 base from J, with 8 bases between. The CDR3 loop is CASSVGQNTEAFF. CDR3 nucleotides: TGTGCCAGCAGTGTGGGTCAGAACACTGAAGCTTTCTTT.

This clonotype was picked up a small number of times. The chain recombines TRBV13 with TRBJ2-7, with 15 bases aligning to TRBD2. This CDR3 spans 16 amino acids. V dropped 5 bases and J dropped 5; count of bases not matched to a gene: 7. Germline V gives CDR1 PRHDT, CDR2 FYEKMQ (reference sequence). The CDR3 nucleotides read TGTGCCAGCAGCATAACGGGACTAGCGGGAGGAAACGAGCAGTACTTC. Protein product: CASSITGLAGGNEQYF.